This T cell receptor (beta chain) came from a study of blood T cell repertoires in COVID-19. Study background: COVID-19 samples collected from the United States, Italy and Spain covered acute and convalescent phases. PBMCs, B-cell-depleted T cells, or T cells provided the cDNA or gDNA that made up the material.

Followed longitudinally, the Seattle patients had been enrolled during active infection. In the source study's methods: How many nucleated cells were present was estimated from reference gene primer amplification. Clones were sequenced by immunoSEQ multiplex PCR, and TCRdb holds only the in-frame ones, with some missing. V and J calls and clone size are given by that table; D and trimming were obtained from the DNA. Here the sample spans roughly 100,000 clones, approximately 86% being singletons. Sequenced sample: peripheral blood. The clonotype originates from a woman aged 50 to 60 with COVID-19, enrolled during active disease.

For the CDR3, the DNA is TGTGCCAGCAGTTACTCGCCTGGGGGGTCCGGAAACACCATATATTTT. This codes for CASSYSPGGSGNTIYF. The chain joins TRBV6-5 to TRBJ1-3; weak D call: TRBD1 (5 bases). The length of the CDR3 is 16 residues. Germline CDR1 MNHEY, CDR2 SVGAGI. V gave up 0 bases and J gave up 4 bases, with 13 bases separating them.